This passage covers 11 T cell receptor beta chains from one sample sequenced in a study of PD-1 blockade in classical Hodgkin lymphoma. Repertoires were generated with immunoSEQ multiplex PCR, while TCRdb's copy carries only in-frame clones and drops some. The sample consists of 40,000 or so clones, 60% to 85% of them appearing once. Each of the patients experienced relapse following autologous stem cell transplantation, and their brentuximab vedotin exposure differed. The specimen was peripheral blood mononuclear cells (PBMCs), collected at baseline. These receptor sequences come from a human donor with classical Hodgkin lymphoma.

This clone was detected only a few times. The chain is built from TRBV9 and TRBJ1-1; the D gene is possibly TRBD1 (5 bases). The CDR3 is made up of 13 amino acids. The germline gives CDR1 SGDLS, CDR2 YYNGEE. V lost 3 bases, J lost 3 bases, and 9 bases lay in between. The CDR3 spells CASSEWGDTEAFF. CDR3 sequence (DNA): TGTGCCAGCAGCGAGTGGGGGGACACTGAAGCTTTCTTT.

The chain is built from TRBV6-1 and TRBJ1-4; tentatively, D is TRBD1 (6 bases). Germline V gene sequence: CDR1 MNHNS, CDR2 SASEGT. V lost 5 bases, J lost 6 bases, and 16 bases lay in between. The CDR3 runs 15 residues. The CDR3 DNA follows: TGTGCCAGCAGTCGTTCGCAGGGGTGGGATGAAAAACTGTTTTTT. This translates into CASSRSQGWDEKLFF.

Ten or more counts support this clone. V and J are TRBV10-1 and TRBJ2-7; D might be TRBD1 or TRBD2, each matching 9 bases. The V gene's germline CDR1 is WNHNN and CDR2 SYGVQD (reference sequence). Deletions cut 6 bases from V and 4 bases from J, with 34 bases between. This CDR3 has 20 residues. The CDR3 loop is CASSLAGTGIGSGRLYEQYF. The CDR3, as DNA: TGCGCCAGCAGCCTCGCCGGGACAGGGATTGGTAGCGGGAGACTATACGAGCAGTACTTC.

The V gene is TRBV6-5, the J gene TRBJ1-1; D is unclear. Between the trimmed V and J ends, which lost 8 bases and 2 bases, there was a span of 9 bases. CDR1 is MNHEY, CDR2 SVGAGI, per germline. The CDR3 loop spans 12 amino acids. CDR3 region: CASQDRNTEAFF. In DNA form, the CDR3 reads TGTGCCAGCCAGGACCGCAACACTGAAGCTTTCTTT.

The chain couples TRBV13 to TRBJ2-3, with a possible D match to TRBD1 (6 bases). V was pared by 4 bases and J by 4 bases, with 18 bases between. Germline assignment: CDR1 PRHDT and CDR2 FYEKMQ (reference sequence). The CDR3 loop spans 16 amino acids. The CDR3: CASSSQGALGADTQYF. The CDR3 DNA reads TGTGCCAGCAGCTCACAGGGAGCCCTTGGGGCAGATACGCAGTATTTT.

This clone is a singleton in its sample. Written as DNA, the CDR3 is TGTGCCACCAGCAGAGATGGAACAGATACTAACTATGGCTACACCTTC. Translation gives CATSRDGTDTNYGYTF. This chain uses TRBV15 with TRBJ1-2, with D unclear. CDR1 is LNHNV, CDR2 YYDKDF, per germline (reference sequence). V shed 0 bases and J shed 0 bases, with 11 bases lying between them. The CDR3 has 16 amino acids.

This chain connects TRBV28 to TRBJ2-1, with D possibly TRBD1 on 5 matching bases. In germline, CDR1 is MDHEN, CDR2 SYDVKM. CDR3 length: 17 residues. V lost 2 bases and J 4 bases, leaving 18 bases between the germline ends. CDR3: CASSLRGQLLLYNEQFF. The CDR3 nucleotides read TGTGCCAGCAGTTTAAGGGGTCAGTTACTCCTGTACAATGAGCAGTTCTTC.

This rearrangement joins TRBV6-6 to TRBJ2-7; 8 positions agree with TRBD2. CDR1 is MNHNY, CDR2 SVGAGI, per germline (reference sequence). The CDR3 spans 16 residues. The V segment lost 9 bases and the J segment 3 bases; nucleotides outside the gene matches: 16. This CDR3 reads CASNSPTSGHRYEQYF. CDR3 in DNA: TGTGCCAGTAACTCCCCCACTAGCGGTCATCGCTACGAGCAGTACTTC.

The V gene is TRBV6-5, the J gene TRBJ2-5; a possible D gene is TRBD2 (6 bases). The CDR3 is made up of 11 amino acids. Trimming shortened V by 0 bases and J by 10 bases, and 6 bases separated the two germline ends. The germline V gene has CDR1 MNHEY and CDR2 SVGAGI. The CDR3: CASSYSGSQYF. DNA of the CDR3: TGTGCCAGCAGTTACTCCGGGAGCCAGTACTTC.

The rearrangement links TRBV7-2 to TRBJ1-1; 7 nucleotides match TRBD1. J was trimmed by 4 bases and V by 1 base; bases with no gene match: 6. This CDR3 region has 15 residues. Germline CDR1 and CDR2: SGHTA and FQGNSA. The CDR3: CASSLVGTVATEAFF. In DNA, the CDR3 is TGTGCCAGCAGCTTAGTTGGGACAGTTGCCACTGAAGCTTTCTTT.

The J gene is TRBJ2-1, the V gene TRBV10-2; 7 bases line up with TRBD2. The CDR3 extends over 14 amino acids. The germline V gene encodes CDR1 WSHSY and CDR2 SAAADI. V gave up 8 bases and J gave up 6 bases; unmatched junction bases: 10. In nucleotides, the CDR3 is TGCGCCAGCCTGGAATTCTCGGGGGGCAATGAGCAGTTCTTC. This sequence encodes CASLEFSGGNEQFF.